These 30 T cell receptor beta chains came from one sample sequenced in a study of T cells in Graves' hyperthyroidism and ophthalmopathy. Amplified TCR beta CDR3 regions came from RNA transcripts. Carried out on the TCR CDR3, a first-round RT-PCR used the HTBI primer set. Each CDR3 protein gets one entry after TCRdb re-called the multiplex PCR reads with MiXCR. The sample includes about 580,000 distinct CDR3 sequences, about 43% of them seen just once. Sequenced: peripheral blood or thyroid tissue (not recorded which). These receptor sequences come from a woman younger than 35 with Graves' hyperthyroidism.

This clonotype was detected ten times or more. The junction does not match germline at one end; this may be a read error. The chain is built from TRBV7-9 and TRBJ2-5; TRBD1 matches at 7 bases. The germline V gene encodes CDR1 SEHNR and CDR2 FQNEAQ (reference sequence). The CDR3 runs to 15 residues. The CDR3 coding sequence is TGCGCCAGCAGCCTTTGGGACAGCCGCCAAGAGACCCAGTACTTC. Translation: CASSLWDSRQETQYF.

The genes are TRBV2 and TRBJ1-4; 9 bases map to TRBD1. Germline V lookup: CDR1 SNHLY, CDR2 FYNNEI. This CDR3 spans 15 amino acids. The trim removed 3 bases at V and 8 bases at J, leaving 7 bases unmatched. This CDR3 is CASSDPTGGREKLFF. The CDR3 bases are TGTGCCAGCAGTGACCCGACAGGGGGAAGGGAAAAACTGTTTTTT.

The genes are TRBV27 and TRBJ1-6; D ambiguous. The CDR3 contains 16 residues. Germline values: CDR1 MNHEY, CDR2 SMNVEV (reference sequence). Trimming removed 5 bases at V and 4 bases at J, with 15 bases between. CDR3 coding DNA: TGTGCCAGCAGTCCCCCCGCCCTTTCTTATAATTCACCCCTCCACTTT. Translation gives CASSPPALSYNSPLHF.

The CDR3 spells CASSISGRGRDAGRAFF. The CDR3, as DNA: TGCGCCAGCAGCATTAGCGGGAGGGGGAGGGACGCTGGTAGGGCTTTCTTT. The gene calls are TRBV5-1 and TRBJ1-1; D might be TRBD1 (6 bases). Trimming pared 4 bases from V and 11 bases from J, leaving 30 bases between. This CDR3 has 17 residues. Germline CDR1 is SGHRS and CDR2 is YFSETQ.

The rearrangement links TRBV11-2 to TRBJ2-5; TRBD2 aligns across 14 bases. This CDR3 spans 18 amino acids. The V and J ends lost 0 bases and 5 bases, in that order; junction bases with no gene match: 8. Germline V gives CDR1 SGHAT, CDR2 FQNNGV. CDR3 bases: TGTGCCAGCAGCTTAGAAGTGGGGACTAGCGGGAGAGGTGAGACCCAGTACTTC. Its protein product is CASSLEVGTSGRGETQYF.

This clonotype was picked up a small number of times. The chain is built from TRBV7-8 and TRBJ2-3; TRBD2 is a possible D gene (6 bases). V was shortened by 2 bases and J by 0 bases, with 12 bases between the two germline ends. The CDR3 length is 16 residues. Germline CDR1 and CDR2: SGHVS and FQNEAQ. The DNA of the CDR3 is TGTGCCAGCAGCTTAAGCGGCGGGACTAGCACAGATACGCAGTATTTT. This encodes CASSLSGGTSTDTQYF. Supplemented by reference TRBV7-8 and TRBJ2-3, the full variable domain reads GAGVSQSPRYKVAKRGQDVALRCDPISGHVSLFWYQQALGQGPEFLTYFQNEAQLDKSGLPSDRFFAERPEGSVSTLKIQRTQQEDSAVYLCASSLSGGTSTDTQYFGPGTRLTVL.

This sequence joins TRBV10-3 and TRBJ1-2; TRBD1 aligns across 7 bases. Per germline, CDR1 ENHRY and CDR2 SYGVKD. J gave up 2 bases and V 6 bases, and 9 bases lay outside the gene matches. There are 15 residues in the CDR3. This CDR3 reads CAISTGATQNYGYTF. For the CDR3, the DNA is TGTGCCATCAGCACAGGGGCTACCCAAAACTATGGCTACACCTTC.

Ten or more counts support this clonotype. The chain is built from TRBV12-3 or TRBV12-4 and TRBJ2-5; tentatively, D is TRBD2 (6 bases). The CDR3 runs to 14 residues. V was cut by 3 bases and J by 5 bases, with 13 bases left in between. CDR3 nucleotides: TGTGCCAGCAGTTTCGGCGGGAAGATCGAGACCCAGTACTTC. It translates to CASSFGGKIETQYF.

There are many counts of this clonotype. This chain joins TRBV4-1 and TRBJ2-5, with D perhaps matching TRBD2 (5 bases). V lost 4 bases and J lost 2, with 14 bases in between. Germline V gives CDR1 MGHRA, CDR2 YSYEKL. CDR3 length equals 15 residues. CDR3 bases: TGCGCCAGCAGCCCAGACCGGACTCTACAAGAGACCCAGTACTTC. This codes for CASSPDRTLQETQYF.

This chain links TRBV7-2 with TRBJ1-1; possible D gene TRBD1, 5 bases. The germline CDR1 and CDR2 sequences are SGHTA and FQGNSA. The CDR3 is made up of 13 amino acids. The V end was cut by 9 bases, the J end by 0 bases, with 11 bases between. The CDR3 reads CASRNRLNTEAFF. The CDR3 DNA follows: TGTGCCAGTAGGAACAGGTTGAACACTGAAGCTTTCTTT.

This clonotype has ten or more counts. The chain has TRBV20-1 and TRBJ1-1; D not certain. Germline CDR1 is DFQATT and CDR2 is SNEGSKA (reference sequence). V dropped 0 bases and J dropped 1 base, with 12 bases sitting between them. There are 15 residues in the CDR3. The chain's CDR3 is CSARDPRHQNTEAFF. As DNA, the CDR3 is TGCAGTGCTAGAGATCCGAGACACCAGAACACTGAAGCTTTCTTT.

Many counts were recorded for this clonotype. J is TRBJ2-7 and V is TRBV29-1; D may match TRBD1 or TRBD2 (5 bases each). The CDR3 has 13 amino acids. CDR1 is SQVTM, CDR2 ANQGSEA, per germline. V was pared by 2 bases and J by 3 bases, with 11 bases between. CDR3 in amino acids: CSVEHGAHYEQYF. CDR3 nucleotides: TGCAGCGTTGAACACGGGGCCCACTACGAGCAGTACTTC.

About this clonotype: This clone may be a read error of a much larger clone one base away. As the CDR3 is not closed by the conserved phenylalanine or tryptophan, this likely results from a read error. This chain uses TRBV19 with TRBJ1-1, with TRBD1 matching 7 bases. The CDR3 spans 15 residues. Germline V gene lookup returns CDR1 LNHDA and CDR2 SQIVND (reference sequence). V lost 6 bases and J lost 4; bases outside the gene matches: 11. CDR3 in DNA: TGTGCCAGTAGGCCTGGACAGGTTACCGCCACTGAAGCTTTCCTT. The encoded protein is CASRPGQVTATEAFL.

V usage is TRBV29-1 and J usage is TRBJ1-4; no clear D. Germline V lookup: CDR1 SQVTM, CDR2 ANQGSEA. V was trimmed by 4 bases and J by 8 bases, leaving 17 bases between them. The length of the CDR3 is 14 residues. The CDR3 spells CSVGVLGRREKLFF. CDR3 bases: TGCAGCGTTGGGGTTCTAGGACGTCGGGAAAAACTGTTTTTT.

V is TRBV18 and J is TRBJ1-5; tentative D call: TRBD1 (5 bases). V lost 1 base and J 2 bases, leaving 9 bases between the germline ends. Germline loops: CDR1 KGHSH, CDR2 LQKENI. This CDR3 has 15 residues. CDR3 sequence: CASSPLPGGNQPQHF. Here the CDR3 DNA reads TGTGCCAGCTCACCACTTCCGGGGGGCAATCAGCCCCAGCATTTT.

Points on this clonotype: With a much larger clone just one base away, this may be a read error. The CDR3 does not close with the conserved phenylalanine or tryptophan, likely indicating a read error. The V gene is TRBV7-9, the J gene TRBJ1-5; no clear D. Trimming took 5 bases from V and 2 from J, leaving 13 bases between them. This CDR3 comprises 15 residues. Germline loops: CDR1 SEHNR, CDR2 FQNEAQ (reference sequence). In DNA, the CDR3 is TGTGCCAGCAGCCCCCCCGGCTACGGCAATCAGCCCCAGCATCTT. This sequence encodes CASSPPGYGNQPQHL.

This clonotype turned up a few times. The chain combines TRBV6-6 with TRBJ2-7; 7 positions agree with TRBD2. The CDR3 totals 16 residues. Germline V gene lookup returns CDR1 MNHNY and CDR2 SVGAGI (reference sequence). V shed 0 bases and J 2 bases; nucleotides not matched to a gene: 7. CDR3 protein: CASSYSNAGVPYEQYF. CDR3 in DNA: TGTGCCAGCAGTTACTCGAACGCGGGAGTACCCTACGAGCAGTACTTC.

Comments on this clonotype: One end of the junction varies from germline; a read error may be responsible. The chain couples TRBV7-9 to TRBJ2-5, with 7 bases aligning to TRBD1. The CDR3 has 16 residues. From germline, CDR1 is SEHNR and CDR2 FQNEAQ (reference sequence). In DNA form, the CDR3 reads TGTGCCAGCAGCTTAGCCGGGGCCAGGGGGAGAGAGCCCCAGTACTTC. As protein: CASSLAGARGREPQYF.

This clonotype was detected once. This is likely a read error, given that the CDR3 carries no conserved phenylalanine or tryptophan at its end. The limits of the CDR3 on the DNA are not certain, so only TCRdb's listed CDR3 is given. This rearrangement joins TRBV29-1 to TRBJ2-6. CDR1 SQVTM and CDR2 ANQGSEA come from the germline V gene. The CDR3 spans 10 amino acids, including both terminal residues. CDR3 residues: CSVEDRDSFT.

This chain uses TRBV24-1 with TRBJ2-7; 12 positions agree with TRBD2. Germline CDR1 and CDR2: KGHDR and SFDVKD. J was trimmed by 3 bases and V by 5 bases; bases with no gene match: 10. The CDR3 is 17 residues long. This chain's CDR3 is CATSARPGLAGIYEQYF. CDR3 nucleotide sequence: TGTGCCACCAGTGCTAGACCTGGACTAGCGGGAATCTACGAGCAGTACTTC.

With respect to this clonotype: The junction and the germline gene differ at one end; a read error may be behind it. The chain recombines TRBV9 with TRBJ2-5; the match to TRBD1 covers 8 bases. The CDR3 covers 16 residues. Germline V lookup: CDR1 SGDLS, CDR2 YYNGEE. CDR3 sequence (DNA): TGTGCCGGCAGCGTGGGACAGGCGACCTTCCAAGAGACCCAGTACTTC. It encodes CAGSVGQATFQETQYF.

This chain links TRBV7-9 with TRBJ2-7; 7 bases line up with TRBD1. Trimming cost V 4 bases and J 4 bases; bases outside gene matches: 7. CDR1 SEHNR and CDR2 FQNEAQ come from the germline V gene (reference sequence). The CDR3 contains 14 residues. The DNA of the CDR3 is TGTGCCAGCAGCTCTACAGGGGTGGGATACGAGCAGTACTTC. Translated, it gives CASSSTGVGYEQYF.

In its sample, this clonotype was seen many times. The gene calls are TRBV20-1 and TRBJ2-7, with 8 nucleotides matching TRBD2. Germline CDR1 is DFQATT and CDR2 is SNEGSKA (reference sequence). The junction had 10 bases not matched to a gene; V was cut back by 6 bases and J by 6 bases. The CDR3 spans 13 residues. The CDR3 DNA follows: TGCAGTGCCAGGACGGGAGGGCTGGGCGAGCAGTACTTC. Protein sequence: CSARTGGLGEQYF.

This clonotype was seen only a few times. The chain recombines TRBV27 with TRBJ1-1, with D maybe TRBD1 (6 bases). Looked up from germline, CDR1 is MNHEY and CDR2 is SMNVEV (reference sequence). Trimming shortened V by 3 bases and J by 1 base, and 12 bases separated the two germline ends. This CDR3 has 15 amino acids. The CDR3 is CASSFRGFRNTEAFF. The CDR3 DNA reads TGTGCCAGCAGTTTCAGGGGCTTCCGGAACACTGAAGCTTTCTTT.

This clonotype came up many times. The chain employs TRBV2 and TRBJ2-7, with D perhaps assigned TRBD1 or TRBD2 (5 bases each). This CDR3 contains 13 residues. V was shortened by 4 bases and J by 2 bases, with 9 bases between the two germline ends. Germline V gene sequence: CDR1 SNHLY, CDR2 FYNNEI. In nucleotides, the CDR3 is TGTGCCAGCAGTGGAGGGGTCGCCTACGAGCAGTACTTC. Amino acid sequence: CASSGGVAYEQYF.

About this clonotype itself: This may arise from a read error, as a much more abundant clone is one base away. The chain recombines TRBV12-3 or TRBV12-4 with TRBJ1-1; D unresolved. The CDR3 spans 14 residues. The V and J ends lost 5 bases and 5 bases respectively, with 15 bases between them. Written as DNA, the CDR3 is TGTGCCAGCAGTCCCGCGTCGGGTTGGACTGAAGCTTTCTTT. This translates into CASSPASGWTEAFF.

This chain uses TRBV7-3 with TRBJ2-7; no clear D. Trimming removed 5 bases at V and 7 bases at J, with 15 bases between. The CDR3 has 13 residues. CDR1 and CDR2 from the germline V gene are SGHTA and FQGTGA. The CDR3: CASSQVSGNEQYF. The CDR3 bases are TGTGCCAGCAGCCAGGTCTCCGGCAATGAGCAGTACTTC. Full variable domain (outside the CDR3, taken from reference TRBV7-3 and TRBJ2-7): GAGVSQTPSNKVTEKGKYVELRCDPISGHTALYWYRQSLGQGPEFLIYFQGTGAADDSGLPNDRFFAVRPEGSVSTLKIQRTERGDSAVYLCASSQVSGNEQYFGPGTRLTVT.

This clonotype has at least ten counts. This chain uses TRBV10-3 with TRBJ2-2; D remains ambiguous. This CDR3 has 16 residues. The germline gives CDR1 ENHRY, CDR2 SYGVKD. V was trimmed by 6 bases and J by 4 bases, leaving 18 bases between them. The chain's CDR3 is CAISPGPSTSTGELFF. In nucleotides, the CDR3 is TGTGCCATCAGCCCGGGCCCCTCAACGAGCACCGGGGAGCTGTTTTTT.

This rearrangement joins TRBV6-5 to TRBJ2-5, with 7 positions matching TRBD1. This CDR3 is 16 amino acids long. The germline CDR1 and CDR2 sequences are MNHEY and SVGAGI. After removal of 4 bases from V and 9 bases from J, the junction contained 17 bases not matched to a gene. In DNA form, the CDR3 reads TGTGCCAGCAGTTCCTCCTTTCTGACAGGGAGTCAGCCCCAGTACTTC. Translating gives CASSSSFLTGSQPQYF.

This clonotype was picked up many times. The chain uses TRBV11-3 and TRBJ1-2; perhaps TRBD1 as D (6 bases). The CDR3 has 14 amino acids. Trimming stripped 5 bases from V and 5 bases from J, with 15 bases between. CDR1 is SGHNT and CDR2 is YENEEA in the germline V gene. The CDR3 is CASSQKGTPYGYTF. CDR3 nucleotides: TGTGCCAGCAGCCAGAAGGGGACACCATATGGCTACACCTTC.